The 12 T cell receptor beta chains given below trace back to one sample, sequenced in a study of shared clonotypes between healthy human individuals. The method was immunoSEQ multiplex PCR; TCRdb's version includes in-frame clones alone and lacks a portion of them. The data hold roughly 2 million clones, with 85% to 95% observed a single time. The sequenced sample was naive CD4+ T cells sorted from blood. Subset reported: CD45RA+ positively selected. All receptors derive from a man aged 18 to 29 in good health.

V gene TRBV5-6 combines with J gene TRBJ1-1; no clear D gene. Germline values: CDR1 SGHDT, CDR2 YYEEEE. The V gene lost 0 bases and the J gene lost 0 bases, with 6 bases spanning the gap. CDR3 length: 14 amino acids. The CDR3 DNA reads TGTGCCAGCAGCTTGGGGGCATTGAACACTGAAGCTTTCTTT. As protein: CASSLGALNTEAFF.

This chain connects TRBV7-9 to TRBJ1-1, with D possibly being TRBD1 (6 bases). CDR1 SEHNR and CDR2 FQNEAQ come from the germline V gene (reference sequence). The CDR3 covers 15 residues. V lost 3 bases and J lost 1, with 12 bases in between. The CDR3 protein is CASSLRGGRNTEAFF. The CDR3 nucleotides read TGTGCCAGCAGCTTGAGAGGGGGGCGGAACACTGAAGCTTTCTTT.

The CDR3 here is CASTLLAGGYQETQYF. The CDR3 DNA follows: TGTGCCAGCACCCTCCTAGCGGGTGGGTACCAAGAGACCCAGTACTTC. This chain joins TRBV7-9 and TRBJ2-5, with 8 bases aligning to TRBD2. Germline V gene data show CDR1 as SEHNR and CDR2 as FQNEAQ (reference sequence). The CDR3 spans 16 residues. The ends lost 7 bases at V and 0 bases at J; junction bases unmatched: 10.

The V and J genes are TRBV2 and TRBJ2-1, with TRBD2 matching over 8 bases. V lost 8 bases and J lost 6; bases outside the gene matches: 12. CDR1 is SNHLY and CDR2 is FYNNEI in the germline V gene. The CDR3 consists of 15 residues. The CDR3 DNA follows: TGTGCCAGCTCTGGGCCAGCGGGAGTAGCCAATGAGCAGTTCTTC. Protein product: CASSGPAGVANEQFF.

The genes are TRBV5-1 and TRBJ2-5, with 9 bases lining up with TRBD1. The length of the CDR3 is 16 residues. Per germline, CDR1 SGHRS and CDR2 YFSETQ. V lost 0 bases and J lost 5; bases outside the gene matches: 8. The CDR3 here is CASSLGDRDLWETQYF. In DNA form, the CDR3 reads TGCGCCAGCAGCTTGGGGGACAGGGACTTATGGGAGACCCAGTACTTC.

The chain couples TRBV4-3 to TRBJ2-3; tentatively, D is TRBD2 (6 bases). This CDR3 has 17 amino acids. Germline CDR1 and CDR2: LGHNA and YSLEER. V dropped 2 bases and J dropped 0 bases, with 15 bases sitting between them. For the CDR3, the DNA is TGCGCCAGCAGCCAAAGAGCCCTAGCGCAAAGCACAGATACGCAGTATTTT. This codes for CASSQRALAQSTDTQYF.

J is TRBJ1-6 and V is TRBV9, with a possible D match to TRBD1 (5 bases). Trimming took off 4 bases at V and 3 bases at J, with 14 bases between the two ends. The CDR3 has 16 amino acids. CDR1 is SGDLS and CDR2 is YYNGEE in the germline V gene. The CDR3 DNA is TGTGCCAGCAGCCCTTACTCCGGGGGCTATAATTCACCCCTCCACTTT. This sequence encodes CASSPYSGGYNSPLHF. The full variable domain, completed using reference TRBV9 and TRBJ1-6, is DSGVTQTPKHLITATGQRVTLRCSPRSGDLSVYWYQQSLDQGLQFLIQYYNGEERAKGNILERFSAQQFPDLHSELNLSSLELGDSALYFCASSPYSGGYNSPLHFGNGTRLTVT.

Concerning this clone: Distinct nucleotide sequences in the sample also encode this CDR3. For the CDR3, the DNA is TGTGCCAGCTCACTGGGCGGGAACACTGAAGCTTTCTTT. Encoded protein: CASSLGGNTEAFF. The J gene is TRBJ1-1, the V gene TRBV18; D is undetermined. Trimming removed 4 bases at V and 1 base at J, with 7 bases between. This CDR3 spans 13 amino acids. Germline V CDR1 and CDR2: KGHSH, LQKENI.

The gene calls are TRBV13 and TRBJ1-2; 8 bases line up with TRBD1. The J segment lost 6 bases and the V segment lost 1 base, leaving 7 bases of the junction unmatched. The CDR3 covers 15 residues. The V gene's germline CDR1 is PRHDT and CDR2 FYEKMQ (reference sequence). The CDR3 nucleotides read TGTGCCAGCAGCTTAGCAGGGGGCACTAGGGATGGCTACACCTTC. This codes for CASSLAGGTRDGYTF. Variable domain in full (rest from reference TRBV13 and TRBJ1-2): AAGVIQSPRHLIKEKRETATLKCYPIPRHDTVYWYQQGPGQDPQFLISFYEKMQSDKGSIPDRFSAQQFSDYHSELNMSSLELGDSALYFCASSLAGGTRDGYTFGSGTRLTVV.

The genes are TRBV5-1 and TRBJ1-1; maybe TRBD1 (6 bases). The CDR3 runs 14 residues. CDR1 is SGHRS, CDR2 YFSETQ, per germline. V lost 4 bases and J 5 bases, leaving 15 bases between the germline ends. CDR3 amino acids: CASSVQGGGTEAFF. The CDR3 bases are TGCGCCAGCAGCGTTCAGGGAGGGGGTACTGAAGCTTTCTTT.

The chain joins TRBV6-6 to TRBJ1-5; possible D gene TRBD1, 6 bases. Germline V lookup: CDR1 MNHNY, CDR2 SVGAGI (reference sequence). This CDR3 comprises 14 residues. Trimming stripped 5 bases from V and 7 bases from J, with 15 bases between. CDR3 DNA: TGTGCCAGCAGTGCACAGGGATTGGTCCAGCCCCAGCATTTT. The encoded protein is CASSAQGLVQPQHF.

The chain links TRBV7-6 to TRBJ2-1, with TRBD2 identical over 9 bases. Per germline, CDR1 SGHVS and CDR2 FNYEAQ. This CDR3 is 13 amino acids long. The trim removed 5 bases at V and 9 bases at J, leaving 5 bases unmatched. CDR3 DNA sequence: TGTGCCAGCAGCCCCCAAGCGGGAGGTGAGCAGTTCTTC. Its protein is CASSPQAGGEQFF.